This entry is about one T cell receptor (beta chain). Its antigen is currently unknown. Trimming shortened V by 4 bases and J by 5 bases, and 17 bases separated the two germline ends. The CDR3 loop spans 15 amino acids. Germline values: CDR1 MNHEY, CDR2 SVGAGI. This sample stems from a study of cytomegalovirus exposure and HLA in healthy donors. Looking at the study overall: Among the roughly 430 genotyped donors, 65% to 85% were placed in the Caucasian-associated ancestry cluster.

With 60 Vbeta and 13 Jbeta primers, the PCR was carried out. The protocol was immunoSEQ multiplex PCR, while the TCRdb copy is restricted to in-frame clones and leaves out a portion. The sample yields 140,000 to 150,000 clones, over 75% seen once. Broader study findings: The authors considered a cluster of highly shared sequence variants likely to be a sequencing artifact. Indistinguishability led to the exclusion of some V segments, TRBV6-2 and TRBV6-3 included.

The sequence came from a woman in her thirties or forties in good health and CMV-seronegative. Specimen: PBMCs. J is TRBJ1-1 and V is TRBV6-5, with D perhaps matching TRBD1 (5 bases). The CDR3 region is CASSSLGQGRTEAFF. As DNA, the CDR3 is TGTGCCAGCAGTTCCTTGGGCCAGGGAAGGACTGAAGCTTTCTTT.